Listed here are 27 T cell receptor beta chains from one sample, sequenced in a study of cytotoxic CD8 clonotypes in ibrutinib-treated CLL. Assay: immunoSEQ multiplex PCR; the TCRdb copy retains only in-frame clones and omits some. The table includes about 39,000 clones, 65% to 70% detected once. This specimen consisted of PBMCs, obtained at disease progression, from a patient treated with ibrutinib. The receptors originated from a human donor with chronic lymphocytic leukemia.

J is TRBJ1-4 and V is TRBV7-9, with 11 nucleotides matching TRBD1. V lost 5 bases, J lost 7 bases, and 9 bases stayed unmatched. The CDR3 loop spans 16 amino acids. Germline V lookup: CDR1 SEHNR, CDR2 FQNEAQ (reference sequence). Written as DNA, the CDR3 is TGTGCCAGCAGCCGAATTGTCGGGACAGGGGGTGAAAAACTGTTTTTT. It is translated as CASSRIVGTGGEKLFF. Full variable domain (outside the CDR3, taken from reference TRBV7-9 and TRBJ1-4): DTGVSQNPRHKITKRGQNVTFRCDPISEHNRLYWYRQTLGQGPEFLTYFQNEAQLEKSRLLSDRFSAERPKGSFSTLEIQRTEQGDSAMYLCASSRIVGTGGEKLFFGSGTQLSVL.

This chain connects TRBV10-3 to TRBJ2-1, with 10 nucleotides matching TRBD1. The CDR3 spans 12 residues. CDR1 ENHRY and CDR2 SYGVKD come from the germline V gene. J gave up 15 bases and V 0 bases, and 2 bases lay outside the gene matches. The CDR3 loop reads CAISESGDRGFF. CDR3 nucleotides: TGTGCCATCAGTGAGTCGGGGGACAGGGGGTTCTTC.

The chain combines TRBV30 with TRBJ2-3, with no clear D. V was clipped by 0 bases and J by 0 bases, with 7 bases between them. From germline, CDR1 is GTSNPN and CDR2 SVGIG (reference sequence). This CDR3 comprises 14 residues. In nucleotides, the CDR3 is TGTGCCTGGAGTGTCGGGCTAAGCACAGATACGCAGTATTTT. Encoded protein: CAWSVGLSTDTQYF.

The rearrangement uses TRBV5-8 and TRBJ1-5; 11 nucleotides match TRBD1. The CDR3 consists of 14 residues. CDR1 SGHTS and CDR2 YDEGEE come from the germline V gene. V lost 4 bases to trimming and J lost 8 bases; unmatched junction nucleotides: 5. CDR3 DNA: TGTGCCAGCAGCCCCGGGGACAGGGGGAAGCCCCAGCATTTT. Translating it yields CASSPGDRGKPQHF.

The rearrangement links TRBV7-2 to TRBJ2-5; D unclear. Trimming took 0 bases from V and 3 from J, leaving 5 bases between them. This CDR3 has 13 amino acids. Looked up from germline, CDR1 is SGHTA and CDR2 is FQGNSA. CDR3 coding DNA: TGTGCCAGCAGCTTAGCCAGGAAAGAGACCCAGTACTTC. Translating it yields CASSLARKETQYF.

The chain is built from TRBV9 and TRBJ2-3; 7 nucleotides match TRBD2. The junction had 9 bases not matched to a gene; V was cut back by 4 bases and J by 7 bases. The CDR3 has 14 residues. The V gene's germline CDR1 is SGDLS and CDR2 YYNGEE. In DNA, the CDR3 is TGTGCCAGCAGCACCAGACTAGCCCCGAATACGCAGTATTTT. It codes for CASSTRLAPNTQYF.

V usage is TRBV6-1 and J usage is TRBJ2-1; D uncertain. There are 12 residues in the CDR3. Germline V gives CDR1 MNHNS, CDR2 SASEGT. Deletions cut 4 bases from V and 4 bases from J, with 5 bases between. As DNA, the CDR3 is TGTGCCAGCAGTGCAATATACAATGAGCAGTTCTTC. Protein sequence: CASSAIYNEQFF.

The CDR3 region has the DNA TGTGCCAGCAGCTTAGGGTCTTTCGAGCAGTACTTC. This codes for CASSLGSFEQYF. The rearrangement uses TRBV7-8 and TRBJ2-7; unclear D gene. V was trimmed by 1 base and J by 6 bases, leaving 7 bases between them. CDR1 and CDR2 (germline): SGHVS, FQNEAQ. The CDR3 length is 12 residues. The full variable domain, completed using reference TRBV7-8 and TRBJ2-7, is GAGVSQSPRYKVAKRGQDVALRCDPISGHVSLFWYQQALGQGPEFLTYFQNEAQLDKSGLPSDRFFAERPEGSVSTLKIQRTQQEDSAVYLCASSLGSFEQYFGPGTRLTVT.

The chain is built from TRBV6-4 and TRBJ2-7, with D maybe TRBD2 (6 bases). The CDR3 consists of 16 residues. Germline assignment: CDR1 MRHNA and CDR2 SNTAGT. V was shortened by 2 bases and J by 2 bases, with 16 bases between the two germline ends. CDR3 protein: CASSDQRGLRAYEQYF. The DNA of the CDR3 is TGTGCCAGCAGTGACCAAAGGGGACTTCGGGCCTACGAGCAGTACTTC.

This sequence joins TRBV7-2 and TRBJ2-1; TRBD2 matches 8 bases. This CDR3 comprises 16 residues. Germline V gene sequence: CDR1 SGHTA, CDR2 FQGNSA. The ends lost 6 bases at V and 0 bases at J; junction bases unmatched: 7. In DNA, the CDR3 is TGTGCCAGCAGACCTATAGCGGGAAGCTCCTACAATGAGCAGTTCTTC. This translates into CASRPIAGSSYNEQFF.

CDR3 sequence reads: CASSYGQNYGYTF. CDR3 DNA sequence: TGTGCCAGCAGTTACGGACAGAACTATGGCTACACCTTC. The rearrangement links TRBV6-5 to TRBJ1-2, with D possibly TRBD1 on 6 matching bases. Trimming took 2 bases from V and 2 from J, leaving 6 bases between them. The germline V gene has CDR1 MNHEY and CDR2 SVGAGI. There are 13 residues in the CDR3.

The chain employs TRBV5-4 and TRBJ2-3; D not certain. Germline loops: CDR1 SGHNT, CDR2 YYREEE (reference sequence). The CDR3 extends over 14 amino acids. V shed 3 bases and J shed 10 bases, with 18 bases lying between them. The CDR3 DNA follows: TGTGCCAGCAGCTCAGACAACTACCTCGCCGCGCAGTATTTT. Translated: CASSSDNYLAAQYF.

This clone was counted between two and nine times. This chain joins TRBV7-9 and TRBJ1-4; 7 nucleotides line up with TRBD1. V shed 4 bases, J shed 3 bases, and the junction held 5 bases outside the gene matches. Germline V lookup: CDR1 SEHNR, CDR2 FQNEAQ (reference sequence). This CDR3 comprises 15 residues. CDR3 nucleotide sequence: TGTGCCAGCAGCTCGACCGGGACAGCTAATGAAAAACTGTTTTTT. As protein: CASSSTGTANEKLFF.

The chain uses TRBV7-9 and TRBJ2-7; D unclear. Germline V gene lookup returns CDR1 SEHNR and CDR2 FQNEAQ (reference sequence). The ends were cut back, 5 bases at V and 2 bases at J, with 7 bases in the middle. This CDR3 spans 12 amino acids. As DNA, the CDR3 is TGTGCCAGCAGCCGCATCGCCTACGAGCAGTACTTC. Translated: CASSRIAYEQYF.

This clone has just a few counts. The rearrangement uses TRBV19 and TRBJ2-5; the match to TRBD2 covers 9 bases. V shed 8 bases, J shed 2 bases, and the junction held 12 bases outside the gene matches. This CDR3 comprises 16 residues. From germline, CDR1 is LNHDA and CDR2 SQIVND (reference sequence). The CDR3 sequence is CASSRIPLAGQETQYF. CDR3 sequence (DNA): TGTGCCAGTTCGCGTATCCCTCTAGCGGGGCAAGAGACCCAGTACTTC.

The chain carries TRBV5-4 and TRBJ2-1; TRBD2 matches at 13 bases. Germline CDR1 reads SGHNT; CDR2 reads YYREEE (reference sequence). This CDR3 has 18 residues. The trim removed 4 bases at V and 9 bases at J, leaving 16 bases unmatched. CDR3 nucleotides: TGTGCCAGCAGCAACCCCTGGACTAGCGGGAGTGAATGGGGTGAGCAGTTCTTC. Protein product: CASSNPWTSGSEWGEQFF.

This chain uses TRBV7-2 with TRBJ2-5; 13 positions agree with TRBD2. Per germline, CDR1 SGHTA and CDR2 FQGNSA. The length of the CDR3 is 17 residues. After removal of 1 base from V and 2 bases from J, the junction contained 4 bases not matched to a gene. The CDR3 region has the DNA TGTGCCAGCAGCTTAGGGGAGGGACTAGCGGGGCAAGAGACCCAGTACTTC. Amino acids: CASSLGEGLAGQETQYF.

V and J are TRBV6-5 and TRBJ1-2; the D is unclear. The CDR3 totals 11 residues. V shed 5 bases and J shed 12 bases, with 13 bases lying between them. From germline, CDR1 is MNHEY and CDR2 SVGAGI. The CDR3 bases are TGTGCCAGCAGTGAATTTCGAGGTAACACCTTC. Residues: CASSEFRGNTF.

This rearrangement joins TRBV25-1 to TRBJ1-1; D is unresolved. From germline, CDR1 is MGHDK and CDR2 SYGVNS. Trimming took off 8 bases at V and 10 bases at J, with 14 bases between the two ends. This CDR3 is built from 11 residues. CDR3 loop: CASATWARAFF. CDR3 DNA sequence: TGTGCCAGCGCTACTTGGGCGCGAGCTTTCTTT.

This clone was observed a single time. The chain combines TRBV6-6 with TRBJ2-7, with D possibly matching TRBD2 (5 bases). The CDR3 length is 15 residues. Germline V gene data show CDR1 as MNHNY and CDR2 as SVGAGI (reference sequence). The V gene lost 0 bases and the J gene lost 4 bases, with 13 bases spanning the gap. The CDR3 protein is CASSYSASQGYEQYF. In DNA form, the CDR3 reads TGTGCCAGCAGTTACTCGGCTAGCCAAGGGTACGAGCAGTACTTC.

This clone showed up just once. The genes are TRBV7-2 and TRBJ1-5; 7 bases are a match to TRBD1. Trimming took 4 bases from V and 1 from J; bases not matched to a gene: 1. The germline CDR1 and CDR2 sequences are SGHTA and FQGNSA. CDR3 length equals 14 residues. The CDR3 spells CASSSGGSNQPQHF. DNA of the CDR3: TGTGCCAGCAGCTCAGGGGGGAGCAATCAGCCCCAGCATTTT.

This clone appeared a few times. The gene calls are TRBV28 and TRBJ1-1, with a weak D call TRBD1 (5 bases). CDR1 MDHEN and CDR2 SYDVKM come from the germline V gene. This CDR3 is 15 amino acids long. Trimming pared 7 bases from V and 4 bases from J, leaving 19 bases between. CDR3 in DNA: TGTGCCAGCACCCTAGGAGGGGTAAGGGGCACTGAAGCTTTCTTT. This gives the protein CASTLGGVRGTEAFF.

This clone has more than one count but fewer than ten. The chain couples TRBV18 to TRBJ2-7, with 8 positions matching TRBD2. J gave up 9 bases and V 0 bases, and 10 bases lay outside the gene matches. This CDR3 is 15 amino acids long. Germline assignment: CDR1 KGHSH and CDR2 LQKENI. The CDR3 spells CASSPPSGGLGTQYF. DNA for the CDR3: TGTGCCAGCTCACCACCGTCGGGAGGGCTCGGGACGCAGTACTTC.

The sample holds a few counts of this clone. The chain has TRBV27 and TRBJ2-5; tentative D call: TRBD2 (5 bases). V was shortened by 3 bases and J by 6 bases, with 8 bases between the two germline ends. Germline V gene sequence: CDR1 MNHEY, CDR2 SMNVEV (reference sequence). The CDR3 spans 12 residues. CDR3 sequence reads: CASSFAGKTQYF. Here the CDR3 DNA reads TGTGCCAGCAGTTTTGCCGGGAAGACCCAGTACTTC.

The CDR3 DNA is TGTGCCATCAGTGACCTAGGGACTAGCGGGAGGGCCTACGAGCAGTACTTC. Translated: CAISDLGTSGRAYEQYF. The chain carries TRBV10-3 and TRBJ2-7; 16 nucleotides line up with TRBD2. The CDR3 is made up of 17 amino acids. Trimming took 3 bases from V and 2 from J; bases not matched to a gene: 4. CDR1 and CDR2 (germline): ENHRY, SYGVKD.

The chain uses TRBV7-2 and TRBJ1-4; D may be TRBD1 (6 bases). The V gene's germline CDR1 is SGHTA and CDR2 FQGNSA. This CDR3 is built from 15 residues. The V end was cut by 0 bases, the J end by 8 bases, with 13 bases between. CDR3 DNA sequence: TGTGCCAGCAGCTTAGCGCTACAGGGAGAAGAAAAACTGTTTTTT. It specifies CASSLALQGEEKLFF.

This chain connects TRBV15 to TRBJ1-1, with D possibly being TRBD1 (6 bases). The CDR3 has 13 amino acids. The germline gives CDR1 LNHNV, CDR2 YYDKDF (reference sequence). Between the trimmed V and J ends, which lost 5 bases and 5 bases, there was a span of 12 bases. The CDR3 DNA reads TGTGCCACCAGCGCCCAGGGGCGGACTGAAGCTTTCTTT. Translation: CATSAQGRTEAFF.